Sequencing of this T cell receptor (beta chain) was carried out in a study of T cell changes during pregnancy in multiple sclerosis. The CDR3 runs 15 residues. V was pared by 5 bases and J by 6 bases, with 7 bases of the junction left unmatched. CDR1 is MNHEY and CDR2 is SMNVEV in the germline V gene (reference sequence). Using immunoSEQ multiplex PCR, the repertoire was profiled, and TCRdb retains in-frame clones only, with some absent. The repertoire includes more than 45,000 clones, under 95% of them detected once, and 0.58% sits in the top ten. V usage is TRBV27 and J usage is TRBJ1-2; 12 bases match TRBD1. This TCR derives from a female donor with multiple sclerosis, enrolled in a pregnancy study. Source: CD4+ T cells from peripheral blood mononuclear cells, taken in the second trimester of pregnancy. CDR3 DNA: TGTGCCAGCAGTCCCGACCGGGACAGGGGGCATGGCTACACCTTC. Its translation: CASSPDRDRGHGYTF.